This entry is about one T cell receptor beta chain. Its specificity is not known. This sample was included in a study of T cells in Graves' hyperthyroidism and ophthalmopathy. TCR beta CDR3 sequences were amplified from RNA transcripts. In the first-round RT-PCR of the TCR CDR3, the HTBI primer set was used. TCRdb re-called the multiplex PCR reads through MiXCR, storing one row per CDR3 protein. Of about half a million distinct CDR3 sequences in the sample, approximately 25% are singletons; the top ten hold about 11%. Study-wide results and limits: Blood held most thyroid clonotypes expanded above 0.001 frequency.

Trimming took 1 base from V and 15 from J; bases not matched to a gene: 3. This CDR3 is 11 amino acids long. Germline values: CDR1 MNHEY, CDR2 SVGEGT. The sequence derives from a woman in her 30s with Graves' ophthalmopathy. Sequenced material: blood. The chain has TRBV6-2 or TRBV6-3 and TRBJ1-5; the match to TRBD1 covers 7 bases. The CDR3 is CASSYFGTVHF. CDR3 bases: TGTGCCAGCAGTTACTTTGGGACAGTGCATTTT.